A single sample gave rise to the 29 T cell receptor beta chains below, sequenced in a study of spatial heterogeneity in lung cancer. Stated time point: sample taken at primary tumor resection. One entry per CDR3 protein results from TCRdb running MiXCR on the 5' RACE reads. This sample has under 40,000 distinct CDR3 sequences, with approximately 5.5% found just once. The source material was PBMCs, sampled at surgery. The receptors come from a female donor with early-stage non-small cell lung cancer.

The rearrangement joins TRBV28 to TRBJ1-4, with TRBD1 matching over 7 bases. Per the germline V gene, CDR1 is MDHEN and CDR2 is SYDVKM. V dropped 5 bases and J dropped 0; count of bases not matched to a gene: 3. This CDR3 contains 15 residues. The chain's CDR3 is CASSAGGATNEKLFF. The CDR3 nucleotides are TGTGCCAGCAGTGCAGGGGGGGCAACTAATGAAAAACTGTTTTTT.

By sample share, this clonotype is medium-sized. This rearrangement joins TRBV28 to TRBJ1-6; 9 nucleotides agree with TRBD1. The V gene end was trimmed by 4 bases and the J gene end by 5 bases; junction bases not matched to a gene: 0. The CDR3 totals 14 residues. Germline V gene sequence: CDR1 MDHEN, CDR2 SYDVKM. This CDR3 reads CASSWDRDNSPLHF. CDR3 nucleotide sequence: TGTGCCAGCAGTTGGGACAGGGATAATTCACCCCTCCACTTT.

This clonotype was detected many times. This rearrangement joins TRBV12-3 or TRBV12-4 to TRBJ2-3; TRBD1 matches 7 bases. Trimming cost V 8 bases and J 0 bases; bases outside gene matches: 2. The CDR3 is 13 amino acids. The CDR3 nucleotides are TGTGCCAGCGGGACAGTCAGCACAGATACGCAGTATTTT. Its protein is CASGTVSTDTQYF.

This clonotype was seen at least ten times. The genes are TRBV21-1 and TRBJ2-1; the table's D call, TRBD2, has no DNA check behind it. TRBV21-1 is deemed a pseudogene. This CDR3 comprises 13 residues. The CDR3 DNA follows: TGTGCCAGCAGTCCGGGACTAGGCAATGAGCAGTTCTTC. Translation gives CASSPGLGNEQFF.

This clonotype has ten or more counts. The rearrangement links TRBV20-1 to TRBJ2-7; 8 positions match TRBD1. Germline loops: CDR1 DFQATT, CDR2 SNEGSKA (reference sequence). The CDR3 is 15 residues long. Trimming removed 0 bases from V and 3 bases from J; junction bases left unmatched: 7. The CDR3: CSARELGQVGYEQYF. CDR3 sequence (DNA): TGCAGTGCTAGAGAACTGGGACAGGTGGGCTACGAGCAGTACTTC.

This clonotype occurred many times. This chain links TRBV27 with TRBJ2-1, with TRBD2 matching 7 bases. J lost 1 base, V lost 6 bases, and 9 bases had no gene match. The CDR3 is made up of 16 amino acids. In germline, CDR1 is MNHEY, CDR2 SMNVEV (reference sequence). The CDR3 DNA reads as TGTGCCAGCAGCCAACCTAGCGGCCCGTCCTACAATGAGCAGTTCTTC. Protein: CASSQPSGPSYNEQFF.

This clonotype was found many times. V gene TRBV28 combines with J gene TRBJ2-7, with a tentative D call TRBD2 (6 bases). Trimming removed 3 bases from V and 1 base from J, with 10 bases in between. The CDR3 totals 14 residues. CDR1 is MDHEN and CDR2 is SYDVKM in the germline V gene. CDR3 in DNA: TGTGCCAGCAGTTTTACCGGGGGATCCTACGAGCAGTACTTC. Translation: CASSFTGGSYEQYF.

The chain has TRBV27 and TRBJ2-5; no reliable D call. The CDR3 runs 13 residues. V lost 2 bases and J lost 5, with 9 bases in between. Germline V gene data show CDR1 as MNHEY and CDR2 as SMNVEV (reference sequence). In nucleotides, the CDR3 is TGTGCCAGCAGTTTAACCAGCTGGGAGACCCAGTACTTC. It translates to CASSLTSWETQYF.

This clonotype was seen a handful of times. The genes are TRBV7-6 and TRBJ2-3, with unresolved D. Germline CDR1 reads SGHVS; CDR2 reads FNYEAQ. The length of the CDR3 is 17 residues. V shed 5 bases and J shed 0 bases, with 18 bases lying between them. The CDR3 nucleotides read TGTGCCAGCAGCCCCAATTTTCCGAGTTCTAGCACAGATACGCAGTATTTT. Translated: CASSPNFPSSSTDTQYF. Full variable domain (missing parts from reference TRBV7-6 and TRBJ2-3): GAGVSQSPRYKVTKRGQDVALRCDPISGHVSLYWYRQALGQGPEFLTYFNYEAQQDKSGLPNDRFSAERPEGSISTLTIQRTEQRDSAMYRCASSPNFPSSSTDTQYFGPGTRLTVL.

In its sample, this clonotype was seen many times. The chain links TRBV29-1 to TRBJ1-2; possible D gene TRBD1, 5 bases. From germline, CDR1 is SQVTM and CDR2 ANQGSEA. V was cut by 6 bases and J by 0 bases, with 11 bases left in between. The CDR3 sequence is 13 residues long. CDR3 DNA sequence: TGCAGCGTGACAGCATTATCTAACTATGGCTACACCTTC. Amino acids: CSVTALSNYGYTF.

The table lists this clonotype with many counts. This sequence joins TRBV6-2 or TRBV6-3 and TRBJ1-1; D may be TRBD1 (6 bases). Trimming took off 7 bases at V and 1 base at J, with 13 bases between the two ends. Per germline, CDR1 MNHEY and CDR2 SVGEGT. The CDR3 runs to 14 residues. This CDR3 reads CASKGRDKNTEAFF. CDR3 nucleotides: TGTGCCAGCAAAGGACGGGACAAGAACACTGAAGCTTTCTTT.

The CDR3 sequence: CASSRRGNNEQFF. The CDR3 region has the DNA TGCGCCAGCAGCCGCAGGGGGAACAATGAGCAGTTCTTC. This chain links TRBV5-1 with TRBJ2-1; TRBD1 agrees at 7 bases. This CDR3 comprises 13 residues. The germline V gene has CDR1 SGHRS and CDR2 YFSETQ. J gave up 5 bases and V 4 bases, and 3 bases lay outside the gene matches. The variable domain in full, with the rest retrieved from reference TRBV5-1 and TRBJ2-1, is KAGVTQTPRYLIKTRGQQVTLSCSPISGHRSVSWYQQTPGQGLQFLFEYFSETQRNKGNFPGRFSGRQFSNSRSEMNVSTLELGDSALYLCASSRRGNNEQFFGPGTRLTVL.

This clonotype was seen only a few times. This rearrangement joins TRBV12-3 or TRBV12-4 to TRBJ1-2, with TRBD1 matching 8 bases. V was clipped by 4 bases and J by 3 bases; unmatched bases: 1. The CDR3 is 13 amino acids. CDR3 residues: CASSWDRHYGYTF. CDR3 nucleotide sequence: TGTGCCAGCAGTTGGGACAGGCACTATGGCTACACCTTC.

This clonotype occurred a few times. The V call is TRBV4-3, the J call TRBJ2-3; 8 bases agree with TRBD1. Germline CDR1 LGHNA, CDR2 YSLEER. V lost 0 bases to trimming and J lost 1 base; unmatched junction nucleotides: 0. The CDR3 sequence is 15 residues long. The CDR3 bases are TGCGCCAGCAGCCAAGAGACAGGGGGCACAGATACGCAGTATTTT. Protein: CASSQETGGTDTQYF.

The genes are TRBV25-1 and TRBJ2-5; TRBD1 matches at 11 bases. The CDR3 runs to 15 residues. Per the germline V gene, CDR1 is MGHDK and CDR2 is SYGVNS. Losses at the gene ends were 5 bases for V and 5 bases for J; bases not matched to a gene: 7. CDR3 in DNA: TGTGCCAGCAGTCCCCCAGGGACAGGGGGTGAGACCCAGTACTTC. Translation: CASSPPGTGGETQYF.

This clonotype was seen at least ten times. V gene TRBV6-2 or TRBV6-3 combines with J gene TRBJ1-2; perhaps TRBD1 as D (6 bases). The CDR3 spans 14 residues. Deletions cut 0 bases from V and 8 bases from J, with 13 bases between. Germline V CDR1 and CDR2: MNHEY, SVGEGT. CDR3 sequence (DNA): TGTGCCAGCAGTTACTCAGTCCCAGGGGACGGCTACACCTTC. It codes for CASSYSVPGDGYTF.

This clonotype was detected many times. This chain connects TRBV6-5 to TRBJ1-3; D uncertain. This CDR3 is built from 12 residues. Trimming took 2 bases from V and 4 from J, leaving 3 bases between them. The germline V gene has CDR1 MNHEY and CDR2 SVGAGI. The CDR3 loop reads CASSYGGNTIYF. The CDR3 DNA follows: TGTGCCAGCAGTTACGGGGGAAACACCATATATTTT.

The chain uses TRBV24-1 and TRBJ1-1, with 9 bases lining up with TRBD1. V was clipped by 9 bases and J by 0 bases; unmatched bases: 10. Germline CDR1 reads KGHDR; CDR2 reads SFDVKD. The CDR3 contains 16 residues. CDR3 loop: CATALGTGSVNTEAFF. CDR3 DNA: TGTGCCACCGCCCTCGGGACAGGGAGCGTGAACACTGAAGCTTTCTTT.

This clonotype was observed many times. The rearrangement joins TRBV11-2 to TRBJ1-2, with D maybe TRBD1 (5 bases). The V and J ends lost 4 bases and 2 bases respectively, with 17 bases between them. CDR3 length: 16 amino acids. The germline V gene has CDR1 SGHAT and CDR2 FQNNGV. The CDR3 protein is CASSSYLGTNNYGYTF. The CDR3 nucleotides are TGTGCCAGCAGCTCTTACCTCGGGACCAACAACTATGGCTACACCTTC.

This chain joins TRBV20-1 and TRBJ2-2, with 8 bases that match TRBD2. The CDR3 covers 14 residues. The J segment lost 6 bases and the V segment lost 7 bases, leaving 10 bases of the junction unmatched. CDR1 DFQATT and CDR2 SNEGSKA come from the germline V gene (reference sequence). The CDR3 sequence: CSGAGTRRPGELFF. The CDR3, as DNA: TGCAGTGGGGCCGGGACTAGGCGCCCCGGGGAGCTGTTTTTT.

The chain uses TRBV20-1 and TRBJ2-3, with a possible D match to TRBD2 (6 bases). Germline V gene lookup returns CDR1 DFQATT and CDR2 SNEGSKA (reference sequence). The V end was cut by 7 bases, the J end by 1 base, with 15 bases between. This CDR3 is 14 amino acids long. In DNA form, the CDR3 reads TGCAGTGAACTGGGGCCGGGGGGCACAGATACGCAGTATTTT. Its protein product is CSELGPGGTDTQYF.

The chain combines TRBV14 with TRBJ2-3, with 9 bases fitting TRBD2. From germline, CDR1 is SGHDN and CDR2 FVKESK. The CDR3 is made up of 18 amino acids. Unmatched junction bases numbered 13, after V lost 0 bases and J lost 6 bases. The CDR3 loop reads CASSQELLAGPSGDTQYF. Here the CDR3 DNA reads TGTGCCAGCAGCCAAGAGTTGCTAGCGGGGCCTTCGGGGGATACGCAGTATTTT.

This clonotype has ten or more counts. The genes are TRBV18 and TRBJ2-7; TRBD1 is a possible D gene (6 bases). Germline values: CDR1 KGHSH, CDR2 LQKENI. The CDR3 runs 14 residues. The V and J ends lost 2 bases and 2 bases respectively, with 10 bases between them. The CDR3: CASSPTTGAYEQYF. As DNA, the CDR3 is TGTGCCAGCTCACCAACGACAGGAGCCTACGAGCAGTACTTC.

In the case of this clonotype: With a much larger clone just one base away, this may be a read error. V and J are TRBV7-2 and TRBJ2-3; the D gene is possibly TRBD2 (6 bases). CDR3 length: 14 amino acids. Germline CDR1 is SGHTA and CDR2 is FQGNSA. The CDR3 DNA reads TGTGCCAGCAGCTTAGTATCCGGGGGAGATACGCAGTGTTTT. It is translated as CASSLVSGGDTQCF. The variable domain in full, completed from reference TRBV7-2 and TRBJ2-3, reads GAGVSQSPSNKVTEKGKDVELRCDPISGHTALYWYRQSLGQGLEFLIYFQGNSAPDKSGLPSDRFSAERTGGSVSTLTIQRTQQEDSAVYLCASSLVSGGDTQCFGPGTRLTVL.

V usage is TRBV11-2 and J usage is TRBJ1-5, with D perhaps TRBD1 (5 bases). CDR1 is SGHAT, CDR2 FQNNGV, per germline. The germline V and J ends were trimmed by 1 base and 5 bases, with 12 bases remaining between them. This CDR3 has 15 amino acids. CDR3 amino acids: CASSLGKGLYQPQHF. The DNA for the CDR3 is TGTGCCAGCAGCTTAGGTAAGGGGCTATATCAGCCCCAGCATTTT.

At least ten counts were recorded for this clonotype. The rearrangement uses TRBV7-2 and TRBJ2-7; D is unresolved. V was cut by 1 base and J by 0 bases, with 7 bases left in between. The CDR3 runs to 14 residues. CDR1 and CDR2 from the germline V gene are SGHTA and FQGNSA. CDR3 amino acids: CASSLVHSSYEQYF. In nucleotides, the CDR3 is TGTGCCAGCAGCTTAGTGCACAGCTCCTACGAGCAGTACTTC.

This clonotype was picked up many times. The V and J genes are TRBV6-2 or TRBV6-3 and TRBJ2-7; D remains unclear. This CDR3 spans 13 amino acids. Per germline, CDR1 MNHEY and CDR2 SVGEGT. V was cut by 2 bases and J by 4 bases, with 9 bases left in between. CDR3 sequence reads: CASSYASKYEQYF. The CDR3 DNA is TGTGCCAGCAGTTACGCGTCTAAGTACGAGCAGTACTTC.

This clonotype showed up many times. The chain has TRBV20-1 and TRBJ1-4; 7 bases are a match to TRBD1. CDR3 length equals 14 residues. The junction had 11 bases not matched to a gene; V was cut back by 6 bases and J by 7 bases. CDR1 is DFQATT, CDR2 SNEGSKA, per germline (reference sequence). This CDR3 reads CSADPTGNGEKLFF. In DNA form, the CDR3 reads TGCAGTGCCGACCCGACAGGGAATGGTGAAAAACTGTTTTTT.

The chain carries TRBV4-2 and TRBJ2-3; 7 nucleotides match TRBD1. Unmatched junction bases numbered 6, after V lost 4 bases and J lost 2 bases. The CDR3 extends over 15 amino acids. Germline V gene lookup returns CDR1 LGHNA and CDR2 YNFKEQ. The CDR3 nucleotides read TGTGCCAGCAGCCTCAGGGACAGAGACACAGATACGCAGTATTTT. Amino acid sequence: CASSLRDRDTDTQYF.